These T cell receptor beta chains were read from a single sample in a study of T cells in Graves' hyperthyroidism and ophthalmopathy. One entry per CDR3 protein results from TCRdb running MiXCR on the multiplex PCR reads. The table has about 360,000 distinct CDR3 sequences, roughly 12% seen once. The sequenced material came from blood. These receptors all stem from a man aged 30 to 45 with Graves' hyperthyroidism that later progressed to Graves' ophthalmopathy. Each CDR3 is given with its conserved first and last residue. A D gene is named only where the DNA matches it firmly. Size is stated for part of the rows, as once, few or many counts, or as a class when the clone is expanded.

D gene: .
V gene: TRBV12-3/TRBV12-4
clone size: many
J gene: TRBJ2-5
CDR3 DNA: TGTGCCAGTCGGAGGGGGGGGGACCAAGTGGTCCAGTACTTC
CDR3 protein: CASRRGGDQVVQYF

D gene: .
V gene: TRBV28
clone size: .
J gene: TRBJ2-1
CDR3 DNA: TGTGCCAGCAGTACCGGGACTCTTGTCGTGGTTAACAATGAGCAGTTCTTC
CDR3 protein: CASSTGTLVVVNNEQFF

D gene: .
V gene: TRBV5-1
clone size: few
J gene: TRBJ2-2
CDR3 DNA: TGCGCCAGCAGCTCAGGCGTGTTTGCCGGGGAGCTGTTTTTT
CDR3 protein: CASSSGVFAGELFF

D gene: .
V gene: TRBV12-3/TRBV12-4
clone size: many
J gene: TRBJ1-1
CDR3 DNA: TGTGCCAGCCGTTCATCGGTAGGGGGCACTGAAGCTTTCTTT
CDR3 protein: CASRSSVGGTEAFF

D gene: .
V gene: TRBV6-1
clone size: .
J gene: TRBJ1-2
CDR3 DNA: TGTGCCAGCAGACCTCCGACTTCGATAAACTATGGCTACACCTTC
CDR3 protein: CASRPPTSINYGYTF

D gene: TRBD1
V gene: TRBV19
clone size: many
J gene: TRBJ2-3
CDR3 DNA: TGTGCCAGTAGTTTACAGGGGGCGCCCGACACAGATACGCAGTATTTT
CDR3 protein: CASSLQGAPDTDTQYF

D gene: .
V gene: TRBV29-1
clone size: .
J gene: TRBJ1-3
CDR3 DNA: TGCAGCGCCACCGGCGGGTCTGGAAACACCATATATTTT
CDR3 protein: CSATGGSGNTIYF

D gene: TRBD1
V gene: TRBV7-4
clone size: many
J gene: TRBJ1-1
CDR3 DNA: TGTGCCAGCAGCGGGAGAGGCCTGGGGACAGGCCAGAACACTGAAGCTTTCTTT
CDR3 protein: CASSGRGLGTGQNTEAFF

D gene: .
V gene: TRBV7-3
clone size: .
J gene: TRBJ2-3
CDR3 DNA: TGTGCCAGCAGCTTAACTTTCACGGGCCGCACAGATACGCAGTATTTT
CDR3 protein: CASSLTFTGRTDTQYF

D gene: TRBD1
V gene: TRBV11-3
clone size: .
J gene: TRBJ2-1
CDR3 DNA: TGTGCCAGCAGCCACGTCCCGGGACAGGGGGTGAGCTCCTACAATGAGCAGTTCTTC
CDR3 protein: CASSHVPGQGVSSYNEQFF

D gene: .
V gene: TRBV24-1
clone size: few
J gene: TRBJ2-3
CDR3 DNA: TGTGCCACCAGTGGTTGGACAGATACGCAGTATTTT
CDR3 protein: CATSGWTDTQYF

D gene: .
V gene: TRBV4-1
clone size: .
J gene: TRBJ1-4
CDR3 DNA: TGCGCCAGCAGTCGAGGGGTGGGCTCAACTAATGAAAAACTGTTTTTT
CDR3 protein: CASSRGVGSTNEKLFF

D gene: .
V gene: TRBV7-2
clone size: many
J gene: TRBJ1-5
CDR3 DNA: TGTGCCAGCAGCGCTTCCACAAATCAGCCCCAGCATTTT
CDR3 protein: CASSASTNQPQHF

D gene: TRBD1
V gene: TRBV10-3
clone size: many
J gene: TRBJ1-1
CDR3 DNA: TGTGCCATCAGCCCCGACAGGGGGAGGGCTGAAGCTTTCTTT
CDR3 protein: CAISPDRGRAEAFF

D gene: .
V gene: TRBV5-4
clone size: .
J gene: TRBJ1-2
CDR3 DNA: TGTGCCAGCAGCCTCGAGACAGGCACTAACTATGGCTACACCTTC
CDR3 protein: CASSLETGTNYGYTF

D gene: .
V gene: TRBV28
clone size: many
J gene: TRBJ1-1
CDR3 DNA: TGTGCCAGCATCAGGGCCGACAGGTTGAACACTGAAGCTTTCTTT
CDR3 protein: CASIRADRLNTEAFF

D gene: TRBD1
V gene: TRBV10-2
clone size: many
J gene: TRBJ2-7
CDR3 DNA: TGCGCCAGCAGTGAGCGAAGACAGGGGACCTACGAGCAGTACTTC
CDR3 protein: CASSERRQGTYEQYF

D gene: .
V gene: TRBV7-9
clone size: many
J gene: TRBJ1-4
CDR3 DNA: TGTGCCAGCAGCTTACTCGGCGGGGATGGAGAAAAACTGTTTTTT
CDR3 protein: CASSLLGGDGEKLFF

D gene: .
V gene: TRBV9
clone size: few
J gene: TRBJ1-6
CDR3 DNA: TGTGCCAGCAGTGAGGGGGGGAGCTCCTATAATTCACCCCTCCACTTT
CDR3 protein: CASSEGGSSYNSPLHF

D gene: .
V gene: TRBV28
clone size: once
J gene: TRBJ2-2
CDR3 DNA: TGTGCCAGCAGTTCCTTAAGGGGTCTGCCCGATGGGGAACTGTTTTTT
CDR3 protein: CASSSLRGLPDGELFF

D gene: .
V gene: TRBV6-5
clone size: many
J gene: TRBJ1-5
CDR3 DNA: TGTGCCAGCAGTTACTCCCCAGGGCGGAATCAGCCCCAGCATTTT
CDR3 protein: CASSYSPGRNQPQHF

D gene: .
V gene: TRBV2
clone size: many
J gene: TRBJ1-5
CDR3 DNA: TGTGCCAGCAGTGTGGCAAGGCCGGTGCCCCAGCATTTT
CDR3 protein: CASSVARPVPQHF

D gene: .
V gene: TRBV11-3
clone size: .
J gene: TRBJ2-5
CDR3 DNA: TGTGCCAGCAGCTTAATGACGGGACTAGAGACCCAGTACTTC
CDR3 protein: CASSLMTGLETQYF

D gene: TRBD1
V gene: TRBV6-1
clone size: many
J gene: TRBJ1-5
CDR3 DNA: TGTGCCAGTCTGACAGGGACTCAGCCCCAGCATTTT
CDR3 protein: CASLTGTQPQHF

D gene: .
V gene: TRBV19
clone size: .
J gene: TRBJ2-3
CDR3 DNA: TGTGCCAGTAGTATAGGGGACCCTTGGCCTGGCACAGATACGCAGTATTTT
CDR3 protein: CASSIGDPWPGTDTQYF

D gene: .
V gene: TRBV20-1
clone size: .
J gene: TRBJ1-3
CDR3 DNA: TGCAGTGCCCAAGAGGGGTCTGCCCTGAGGGCTGGAAACACCATATATTTT
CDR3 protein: CSAQEGSALRAGNTIYF